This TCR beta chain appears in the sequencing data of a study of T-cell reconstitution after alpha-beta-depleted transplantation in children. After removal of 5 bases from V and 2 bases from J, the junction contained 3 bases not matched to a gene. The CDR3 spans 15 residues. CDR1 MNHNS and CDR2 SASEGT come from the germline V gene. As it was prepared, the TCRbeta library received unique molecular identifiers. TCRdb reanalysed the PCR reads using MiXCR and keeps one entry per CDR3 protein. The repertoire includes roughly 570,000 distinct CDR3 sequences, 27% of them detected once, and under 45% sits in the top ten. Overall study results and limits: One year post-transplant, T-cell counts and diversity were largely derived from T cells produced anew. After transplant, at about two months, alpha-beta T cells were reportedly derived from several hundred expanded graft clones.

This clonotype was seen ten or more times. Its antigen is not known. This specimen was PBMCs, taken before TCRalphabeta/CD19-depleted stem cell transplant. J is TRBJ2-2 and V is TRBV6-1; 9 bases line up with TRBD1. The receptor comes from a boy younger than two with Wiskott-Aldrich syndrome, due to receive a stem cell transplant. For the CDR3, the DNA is TGTGCCAGCAGTCCGGGACAGGGCAACACCGGGGAGCTGTTTTTT. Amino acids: CASSPGQGNTGELFF.